The clone carrying this T cell receptor beta chain was observed a few times. What it recognizes is unknown. These data come from a study of T cells after yellow fever vaccination. Findings of the study overall: Reappearance after the booster was observed for most primary-vaccination clones (roughly 95% CD4, roughly 90% CD8).

V shed 2 bases and J 0 bases; nucleotides not matched to a gene: 2. Germline V gene sequence: CDR1 MNHEY, CDR2 SVGEGT. The CDR3 loop spans 17 amino acids. TCRdb recomputed calls from the 5' RACE reads with MiXCR, one row per CDR3 protein. The repertoire holds roughly 60,000 distinct CDR3 sequences, roughly 6.9% seen once, with 30% to 40% in the top ten. The sequence was obtained from a man between 18 and 35 years old who received the YFV17D yellow fever vaccine. This specimen consisted of CD8+ T cells sorted from PBMCs, obtained on the day of the first yellow fever vaccination. The chain has TRBV6-2 or TRBV6-3 and TRBJ2-3; TRBD2 matches 13 bases. The CDR3 sequence: CASSYATSGGSTDTQYF. As DNA, the CDR3 is TGTGCCAGCAGTTACGCGACTAGCGGGGGGAGCACAGATACGCAGTATTTT.